This T cell receptor (beta chain) is drawn from a study of vaccination effects on CD4 cells after COVID-19. Antigen-specific CD4+ T cells were expanded with viral peptide pools in the ViraFEST assay before sequencing. Subsequent to roughly 9 days of culture, CD4+ T cells were isolated. Infection dated between March and December 2020, before the Alpha, Beta and Delta variants reached the United States. The ends were cut back, 4 bases at V and 3 bases at J, with 5 bases in the middle. CDR3 length: 11 residues. Germline values: CDR1 SGHRS, CDR2 YFSETQ. As regards this clone: What it binds is not known.

Sequencing was performed with immunoSEQ multiplex PCR; in TCRdb, only in-frame clones are kept and a portion is missing. The data hold nearly 45,000 clones, with roughly four fifths observed a single time. The V gene is TRBV5-1, the J gene TRBJ2-7, with D hard to call. This receptor was identified in a human donor who had a prior SARS-CoV-2 infection. This specimen was CD4+ T cells from PBMCs cultured with a peptide pool, taken before COVID-19 vaccination. The CDR3 DNA sequence: TGCGCCAGCAGCGCGGACTACGAGCAGTACTTC. Translation gives CASSADYEQYF.